This T cell receptor (beta chain) was captured in a study of cytomegalovirus exposure and HLA in healthy donors. V was clipped by 9 bases and J by 1 base; unmatched bases: 9. The germline gives CDR1 MNHNS, CDR2 SASEGT. The CDR3 totals 15 residues. Comment on this clone: Its specificity is not known.

A multiplex PCR was run with 60 Vbeta primers and 13 Jbeta primers. The method was immunoSEQ multiplex PCR; TCRdb's version includes in-frame clones alone and lacks a portion of them. In all, the sample yields 110,000 to 150,000 clones. General study findings and limits: In a later analysis, DRB1 alleles had the most associated TCRs; HLA-C alleles the fewest. The HLA-A and HLA-B alleles of most subjects were reportedly predicted accurately from TCR beta sequences. TCR beta chain V- and J-gene trimming was linked, in a later analysis, to a missense variant in DCLRE1C. Through in vitro validation, three CMV-associated chains were shown to be specific for CMV antigens.

The specimen sequenced was PBMCs. This chain uses TRBV6-1 with TRBJ1-5; the match to TRBD1 covers 7 bases. The TCR sequence derives from a male donor in good health and CMV-seronegative. The CDR3, as DNA: TGTGCCAGTGGGTCGGAAGGGGGCAGCAATCAGCCCCAGCATTTT. Residues: CASGSEGGSNQPQHF.